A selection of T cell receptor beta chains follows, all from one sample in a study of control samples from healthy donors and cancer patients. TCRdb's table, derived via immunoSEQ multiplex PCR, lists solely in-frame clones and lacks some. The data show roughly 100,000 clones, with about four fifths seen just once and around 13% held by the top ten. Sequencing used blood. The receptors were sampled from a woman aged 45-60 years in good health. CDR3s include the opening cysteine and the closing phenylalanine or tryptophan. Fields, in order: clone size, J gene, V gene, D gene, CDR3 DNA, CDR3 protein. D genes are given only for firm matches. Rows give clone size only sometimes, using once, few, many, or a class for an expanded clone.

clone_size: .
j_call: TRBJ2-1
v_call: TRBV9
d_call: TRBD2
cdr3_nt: TGTGCCAGCAGCGTAGCTGGGGGGGGAGGGTACAATGAGCAGTTCTTC
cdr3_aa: CASSVAGGGGYNEQFF

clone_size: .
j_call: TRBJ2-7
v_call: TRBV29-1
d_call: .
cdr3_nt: TGCAGCGTTGAGGATAGTGGGAAACCCTACGAGCAGTACTTC
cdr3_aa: CSVEDSGKPYEQYF

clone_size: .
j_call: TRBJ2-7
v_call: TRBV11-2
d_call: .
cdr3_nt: TGTGCCAGCAGCCCGTCGTCCGGCCTTTTGAACGAGCAGTACTTC
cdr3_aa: CASSPSSGLLNEQYF

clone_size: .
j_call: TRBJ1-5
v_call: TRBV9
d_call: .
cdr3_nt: TGTGCCAGCAGCGTAGGATCAGGGGACCTCAATCAGCCCCAGCATTTT
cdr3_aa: CASSVGSGDLNQPQHF

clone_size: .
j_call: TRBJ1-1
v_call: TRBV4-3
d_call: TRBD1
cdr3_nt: TGCGCCAGCAGCCAATCGGGACAGGGGAACGCTGAAGCTTTCTTT
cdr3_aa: CASSQSGQGNAEAFF

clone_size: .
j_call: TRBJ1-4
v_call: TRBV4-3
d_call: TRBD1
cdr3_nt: TGCGCCAGCAGCCAAGATCTACAGGGGTGGGAAAAACTGTTTTTT
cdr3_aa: CASSQDLQGWEKLFF

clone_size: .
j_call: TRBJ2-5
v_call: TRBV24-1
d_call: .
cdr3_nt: TGTGCCACCAGTGATTGGACCAGCGGGTGGGAAGAGACCCAGTACTTC
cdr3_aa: CATSDWTSGWEETQYF

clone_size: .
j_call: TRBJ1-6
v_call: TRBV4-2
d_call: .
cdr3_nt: TGTGCCAGCAGCCACCCCCGTGGCAGTACCCAAGATCCTTATAATTCACCCCTCCACTTT
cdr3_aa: CASSHPRGSTQDPYNSPLHF

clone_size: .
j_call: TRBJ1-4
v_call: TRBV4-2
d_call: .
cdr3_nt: TGTGCCAGCAGCCAATCTTGGCCAGGCGATCAGGAAAAACTGTTTTTT
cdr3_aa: CASSQSWPGDQEKLFF

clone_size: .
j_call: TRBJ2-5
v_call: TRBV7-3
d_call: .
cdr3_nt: TGTGCCAGCAGCCAAGGCGTCGGCCCCCAAGAGACCCAGTACTTC
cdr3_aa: CASSQGVGPQETQYF

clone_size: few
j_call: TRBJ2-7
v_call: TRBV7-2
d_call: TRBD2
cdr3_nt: TGTGCCAGCAGCTTTAGCGGGGGGGCCGGGGAGCAGTACTTC
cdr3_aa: CASSFSGGAGEQYF

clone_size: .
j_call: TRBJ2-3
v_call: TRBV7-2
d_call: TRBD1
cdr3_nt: TGTGCCAGCAGCTTCGACAGGGCGGTAGATACGCAGTATTTT
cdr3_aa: CASSFDRAVDTQYF

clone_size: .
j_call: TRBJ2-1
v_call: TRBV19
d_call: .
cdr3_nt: TGTGCCAGTAGTATAGTGCCGGGGAACTACAATGAGCAGTTCTTC
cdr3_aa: CASSIVPGNYNEQFF

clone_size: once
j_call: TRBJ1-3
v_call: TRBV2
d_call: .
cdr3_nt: TGTGCCAGCAGTTTCGGACCTGGAAACACCATATATTTT
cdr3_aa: CASSFGPGNTIYF

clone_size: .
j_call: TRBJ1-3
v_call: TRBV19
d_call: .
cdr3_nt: TGTGCCAGTAGTAAAAGGGTCTCATCTGGAAACACCATATATTTT
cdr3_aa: CASSKRVSSGNTIYF

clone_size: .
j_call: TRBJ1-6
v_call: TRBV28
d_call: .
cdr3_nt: TGTGCCAGCAGTTTATTAGGGGAAAATTCACCCCTCCACTTT
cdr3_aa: CASSLLGENSPLHF

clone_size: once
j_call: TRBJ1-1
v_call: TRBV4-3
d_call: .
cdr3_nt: TGCGCCAGCAGCCGGTTCGCCGGGCAGAGTACTGAAGCTTTCTTT
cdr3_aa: CASSRFAGQSTEAFF

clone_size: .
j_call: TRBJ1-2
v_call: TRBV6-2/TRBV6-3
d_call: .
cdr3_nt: TGTGCCAGCAGTTATAAAGGCTCGACGGGGAATGGCTACACCTTC
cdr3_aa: CASSYKGSTGNGYTF

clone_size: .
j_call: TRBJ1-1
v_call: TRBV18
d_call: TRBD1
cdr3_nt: TGTGCCAGCTCCCTGGACAGGGGAGGGGACACTGAAGCTTTCTTT
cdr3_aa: CASSLDRGGDTEAFF

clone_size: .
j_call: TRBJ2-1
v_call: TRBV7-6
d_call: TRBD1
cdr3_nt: TGTGCCAGCAGCTCCCAGACAGGGGGCCCTTACAATGAGCAGTTCTTC
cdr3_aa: CASSSQTGGPYNEQFF

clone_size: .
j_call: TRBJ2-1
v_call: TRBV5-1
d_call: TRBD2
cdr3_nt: TGCGCCAGCAGCCCTCTCAGGGCTAGCGGGGGGAACGAGCAGTTCTTC
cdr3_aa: CASSPLRASGGNEQFF

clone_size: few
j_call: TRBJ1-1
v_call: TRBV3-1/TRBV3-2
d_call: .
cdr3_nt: TGTGCCAGCAGCCAAGCGGGGACGGCGAACACTGAAGCTTTCTTT
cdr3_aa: CASSQAGTANTEAFF

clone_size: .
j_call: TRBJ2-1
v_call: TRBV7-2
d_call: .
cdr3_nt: TGTGCCAGCAGCTTAGTCGGGGTCGCCGGCAATGAGCAGTTCTTC
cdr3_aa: CASSLVGVAGNEQFF

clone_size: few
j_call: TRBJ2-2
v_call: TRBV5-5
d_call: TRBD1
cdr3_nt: TGTGCCAGCAGCCCACTGCACCGGGACAGGGTGGTCACCGGGGAGCTGTTTTTT
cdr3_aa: CASSPLHRDRVVTGELFF

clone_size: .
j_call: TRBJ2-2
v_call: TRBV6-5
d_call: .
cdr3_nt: TGTGCCAGCAGTTACTCGAGGGGGACCGGGGAGCTGTTTTTT
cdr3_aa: CASSYSRGTGELFF

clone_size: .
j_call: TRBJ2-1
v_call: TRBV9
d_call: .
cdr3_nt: TGTGCCAGCAGCGTAGCCCCGTCGGGGCTAGCCGCCTACAATGAGCAGTTCTTC
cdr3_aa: CASSVAPSGLAAYNEQFF

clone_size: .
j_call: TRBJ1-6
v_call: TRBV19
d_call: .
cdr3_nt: TGTGCCAGTAGTATAGAGCTAACCGGAATGACCCCCCTCCACTTT
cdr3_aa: CASSIELTGMTPLHF

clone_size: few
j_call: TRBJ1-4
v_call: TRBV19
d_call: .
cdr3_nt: TGTGCCAGTCAGGGCGAAGATTTTGTCTCTAATGAAAAACTGTTTTTT
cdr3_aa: CASQGEDFVSNEKLFF

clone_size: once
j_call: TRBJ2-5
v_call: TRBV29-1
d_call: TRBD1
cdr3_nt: TGCAGCGTGAACAGGGGCGCAGAGACCCAGTACTTC
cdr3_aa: CSVNRGAETQYF

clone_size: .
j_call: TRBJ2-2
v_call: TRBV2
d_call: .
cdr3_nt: TGTGCCAGCAAAACCGGGACGGCGAACACCGGGGAGCTGTTTTTT
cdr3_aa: CASKTGTANTGELFF

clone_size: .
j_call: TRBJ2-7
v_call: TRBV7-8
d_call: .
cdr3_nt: TGTGCCAGCAGCTTAAGTCAGCCCTCCTACGAGCAGTACTTC
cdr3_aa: CASSLSQPSYEQYF

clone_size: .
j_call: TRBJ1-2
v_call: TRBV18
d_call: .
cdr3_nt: TGTGCCAGCTCACCAAACGGGGACTTAAACTATGGCTACACCTTC
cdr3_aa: CASSPNGDLNYGYTF

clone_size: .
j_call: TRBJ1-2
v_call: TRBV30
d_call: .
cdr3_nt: TGTGCCTGGAGGTACAGGGATTTAAGTGGCTACACCTTC
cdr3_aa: CAWRYRDLSGYTF

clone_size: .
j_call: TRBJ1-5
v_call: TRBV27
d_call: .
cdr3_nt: TGTGCCAGCAGTTCTATTATTGGGGGGTCGGTTACTCAGCCCCAGCATTTT
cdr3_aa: CASSSIIGGSVTQPQHF

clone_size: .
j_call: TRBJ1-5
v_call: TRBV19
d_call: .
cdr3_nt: TGTGCCAGTAGAGGTCTTGGGGGCAATCAGCCCCAGCATTTT
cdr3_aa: CASRGLGGNQPQHF

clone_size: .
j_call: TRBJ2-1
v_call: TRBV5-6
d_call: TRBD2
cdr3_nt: TGTGCCAGCAGCTCGGGGGGGCCAAATGAGCAGTTCTTC
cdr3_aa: CASSSGGPNEQFF

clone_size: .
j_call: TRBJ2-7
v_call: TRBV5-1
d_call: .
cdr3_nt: TGCGCCAGCAGCTATTCCTCGGGGTACGAGCAGTACTTC
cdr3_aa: CASSYSSGYEQYF

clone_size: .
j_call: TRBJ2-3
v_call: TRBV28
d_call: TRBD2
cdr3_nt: TGTGCCGGGCGGACTAGCGCTAGCACAGATACGCAGTATTTT
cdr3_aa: CAGRTSASTDTQYF

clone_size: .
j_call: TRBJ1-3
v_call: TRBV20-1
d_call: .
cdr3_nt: TGCAGTGCTAGTCGAGACAGCTCTGGAAACACCATATATTTT
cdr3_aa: CSASRDSSGNTIYF

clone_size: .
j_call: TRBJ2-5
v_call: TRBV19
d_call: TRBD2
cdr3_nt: TGTGCCAGTAGTTTGGGACTAGCGGGAGGGCCAAGGGAGACCCAGTACTTC
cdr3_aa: CASSLGLAGGPRETQYF

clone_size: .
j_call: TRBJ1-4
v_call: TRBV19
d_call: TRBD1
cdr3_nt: TGTGCCAGTAGTATAGGGACAGGCACTGAAAAACTGTTTTTT
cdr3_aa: CASSIGTGTEKLFF

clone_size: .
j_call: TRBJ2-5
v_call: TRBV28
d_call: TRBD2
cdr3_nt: TGTGCCAGCACCGTGCGGCGGGGGGGCCAAGAGACCCAGTACTTC
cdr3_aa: CASTVRRGGQETQYF

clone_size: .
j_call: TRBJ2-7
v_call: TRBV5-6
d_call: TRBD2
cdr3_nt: TGTGCCAGCAGCTTGGGTGGGACTACAGACTCCTACGAGCAGTACTTC
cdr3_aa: CASSLGGTTDSYEQYF

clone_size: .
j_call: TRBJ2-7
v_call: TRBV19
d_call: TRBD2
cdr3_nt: TGTGCCAGTAGTATCTCGACTAGCGGTTACGAGCAGTACTTC
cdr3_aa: CASSISTSGYEQYF

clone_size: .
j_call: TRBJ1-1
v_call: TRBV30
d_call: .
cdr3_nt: TGTGCCTGTATGGACCCGGGGCGAGGTGAAGCTTTCTTT
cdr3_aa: CACMDPGRGEAFF